In its sample, the clone carrying this T cell receptor (beta chain) was seen a few times. The record originates from a study of CD8+CD57+ T cells in acquired aplastic anemia. All sequencing subjects had displayed CD8+CD57+ cell expansion on flow cytometry. Every patient was diagnosed with severe acquired aplastic anemia. Researchers used genomic DNA as the template to profile TCR beta VDJ and CDR3. TCRdb re-called the reads with MiXCR, one entry per CDR3 protein. The sample has 150,000 or so distinct CDR3 sequences, around half seen once. The sample was sorted CD4+, CD8+, or CD8+CD57+ T cells (not recorded which) from PBMCs. The sequence was collected from a human donor with aplastic anemia.

This CDR3 is CASSEWGQGLGETQYF. The CDR3, as DNA: TGTGCCAGCAGTGAATGGGGACAGGGGTTAGGGGAGACCCAGTACTTC. The chain joins TRBV25-1 to TRBJ2-5, with 10 positions matching TRBD1. This CDR3 has 16 amino acids. In germline, CDR1 is MGHDK, CDR2 SYGVNS. The J segment lost 5 bases and the V segment lost 1 base, leaving 7 bases of the junction unmatched. The whole variable domain, remainder taken from reference TRBV25-1 and TRBJ2-5, is EADIYQTPRYLVIGTGKKITLECSQTMGHDKMYWYQQDPGMELHLIHYSYGVNSTEKGDLSSESTVSRIRTEHFPLTLESARPSHTSQYLCASSEWGQGLGETQYFGPGTRLLVL.